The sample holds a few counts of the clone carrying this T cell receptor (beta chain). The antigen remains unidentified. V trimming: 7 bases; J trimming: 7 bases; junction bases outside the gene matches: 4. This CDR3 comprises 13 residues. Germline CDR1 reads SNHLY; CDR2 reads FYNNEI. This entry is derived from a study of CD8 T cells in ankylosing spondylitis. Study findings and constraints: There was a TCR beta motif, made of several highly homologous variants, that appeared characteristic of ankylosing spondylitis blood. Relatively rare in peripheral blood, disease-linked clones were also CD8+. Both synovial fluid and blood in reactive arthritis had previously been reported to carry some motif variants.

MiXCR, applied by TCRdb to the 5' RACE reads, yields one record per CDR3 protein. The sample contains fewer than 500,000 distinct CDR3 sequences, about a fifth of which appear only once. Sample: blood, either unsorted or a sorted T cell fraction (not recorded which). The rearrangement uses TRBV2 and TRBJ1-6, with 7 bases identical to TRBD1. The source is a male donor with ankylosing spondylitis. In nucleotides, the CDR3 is TGTGCCAGCACGGACAGGAGAAATTCACCCCTCCACTTT. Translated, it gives CASTDRRNSPLHF.